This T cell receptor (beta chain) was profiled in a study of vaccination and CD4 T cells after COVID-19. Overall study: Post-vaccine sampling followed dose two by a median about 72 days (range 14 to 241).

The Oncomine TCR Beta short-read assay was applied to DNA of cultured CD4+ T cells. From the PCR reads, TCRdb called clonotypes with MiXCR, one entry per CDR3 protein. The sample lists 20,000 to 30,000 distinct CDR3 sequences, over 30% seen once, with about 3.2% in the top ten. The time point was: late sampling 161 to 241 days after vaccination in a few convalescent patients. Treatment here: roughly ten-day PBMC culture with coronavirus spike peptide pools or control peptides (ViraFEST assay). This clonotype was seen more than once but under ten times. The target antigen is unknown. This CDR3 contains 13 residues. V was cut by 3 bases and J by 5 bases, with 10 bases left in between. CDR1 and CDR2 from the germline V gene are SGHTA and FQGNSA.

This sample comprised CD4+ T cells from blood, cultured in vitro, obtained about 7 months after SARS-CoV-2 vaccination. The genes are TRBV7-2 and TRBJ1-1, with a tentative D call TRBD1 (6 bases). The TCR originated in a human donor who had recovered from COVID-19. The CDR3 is CASSLNRETEAFF. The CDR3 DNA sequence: TGTGCCAGCAGCTTGAACAGGGAAACTGAAGCTTTCTTT.